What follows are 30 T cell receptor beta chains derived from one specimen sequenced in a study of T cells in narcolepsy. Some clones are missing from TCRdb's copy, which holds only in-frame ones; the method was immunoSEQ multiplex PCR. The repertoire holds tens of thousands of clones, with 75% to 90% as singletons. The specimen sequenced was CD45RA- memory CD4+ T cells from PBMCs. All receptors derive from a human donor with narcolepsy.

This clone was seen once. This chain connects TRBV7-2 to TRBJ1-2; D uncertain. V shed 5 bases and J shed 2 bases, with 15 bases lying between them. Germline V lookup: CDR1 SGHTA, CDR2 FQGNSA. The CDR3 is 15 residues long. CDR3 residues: CASSPWMGGNYGYTF. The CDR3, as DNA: TGTGCCAGCAGCCCCTGGATGGGAGGCAACTATGGCTACACCTTC. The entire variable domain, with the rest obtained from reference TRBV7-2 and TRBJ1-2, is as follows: GAGVSQSPSNKVTEKGKDVELRCDPISGHTALYWYRQSLGQGLEFLIYFQGNSAPDKSGLPSDRFSAERTGGSVSTLTIQRTQQEDSAVYLCASSPWMGGNYGYTFGSGTRLTVV.

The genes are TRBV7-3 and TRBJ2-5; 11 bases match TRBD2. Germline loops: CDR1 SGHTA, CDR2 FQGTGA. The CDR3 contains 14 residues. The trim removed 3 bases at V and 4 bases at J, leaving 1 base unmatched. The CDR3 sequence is CASSLGLAAETQYF. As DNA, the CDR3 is TGTGCCAGCAGCTTGGGACTAGCGGCAGAGACCCAGTACTTC.

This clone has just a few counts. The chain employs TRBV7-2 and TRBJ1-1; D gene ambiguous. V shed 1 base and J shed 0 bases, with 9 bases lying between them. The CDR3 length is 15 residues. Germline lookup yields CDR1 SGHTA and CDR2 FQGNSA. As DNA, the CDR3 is TGTGCCAGCAGCTTAGGGGCGGGGATGAACACTGAAGCTTTCTTT. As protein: CASSLGAGMNTEAFF.

Written as DNA, the CDR3 is TGCGCCAGCAGCTTCAACACTGAAGCTTTCTTT. As protein: CASSFNTEAFF. The V gene is TRBV5-1, the J gene TRBJ1-1; D remains unclear. Germline V CDR1 and CDR2: SGHRS, YFSETQ. The length of the CDR3 is 11 residues. V lost 2 bases and J lost 2, with 1 base in between.

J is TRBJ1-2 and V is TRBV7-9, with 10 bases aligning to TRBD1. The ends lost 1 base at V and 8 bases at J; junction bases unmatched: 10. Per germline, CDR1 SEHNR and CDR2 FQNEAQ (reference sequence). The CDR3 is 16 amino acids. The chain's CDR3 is CASSLGSPGQGSGYTF. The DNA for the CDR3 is TGTGCCAGCAGCTTAGGAAGTCCGGGACAGGGGTCCGGCTACACCTTC.

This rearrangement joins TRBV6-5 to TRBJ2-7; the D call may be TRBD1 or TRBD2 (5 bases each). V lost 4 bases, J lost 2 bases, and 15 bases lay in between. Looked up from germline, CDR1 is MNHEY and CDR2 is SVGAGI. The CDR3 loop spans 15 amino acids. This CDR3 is CASSWKDGATYEQYF. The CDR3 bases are TGTGCCAGCAGTTGGAAGGACGGGGCTACCTACGAGCAGTACTTC.

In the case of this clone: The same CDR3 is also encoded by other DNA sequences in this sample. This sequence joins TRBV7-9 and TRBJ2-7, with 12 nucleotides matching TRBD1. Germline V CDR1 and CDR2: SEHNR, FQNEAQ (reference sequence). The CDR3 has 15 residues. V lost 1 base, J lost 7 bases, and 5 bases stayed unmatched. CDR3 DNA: TGTGCCAGCAGCTTAGTGGGACAGGGGGCGGGGGAGCAGTACTTC. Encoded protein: CASSLVGQGAGEQYF.

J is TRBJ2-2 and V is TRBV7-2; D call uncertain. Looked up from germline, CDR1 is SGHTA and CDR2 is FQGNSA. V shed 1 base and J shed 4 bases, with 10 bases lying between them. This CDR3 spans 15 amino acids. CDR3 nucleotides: TGTGCCAGCAGCTTAGTTGGGCGATCCACCGGGGAGCTGTTTTTT. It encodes CASSLVGRSTGELFF.

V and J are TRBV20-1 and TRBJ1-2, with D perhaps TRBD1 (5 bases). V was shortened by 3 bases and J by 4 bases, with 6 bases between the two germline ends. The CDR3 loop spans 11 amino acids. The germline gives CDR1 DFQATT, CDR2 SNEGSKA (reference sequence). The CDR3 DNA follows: TGCAGTGCTAGCGACAGCTATGGCTACACCTTC. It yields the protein CSASDSYGYTF.

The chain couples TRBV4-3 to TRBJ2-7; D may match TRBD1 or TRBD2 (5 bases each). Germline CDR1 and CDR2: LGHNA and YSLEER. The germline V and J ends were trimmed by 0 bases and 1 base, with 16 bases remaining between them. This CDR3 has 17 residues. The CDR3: CASSQESAGTWSYEQYF. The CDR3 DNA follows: TGCGCCAGCAGCCAAGAAAGTGCAGGGACGTGGTCCTACGAGCAGTACTTC.

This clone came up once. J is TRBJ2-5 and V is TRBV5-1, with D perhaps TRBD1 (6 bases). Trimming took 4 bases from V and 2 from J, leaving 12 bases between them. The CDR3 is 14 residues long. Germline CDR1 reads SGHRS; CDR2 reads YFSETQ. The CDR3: CASSVQGIQETQYF. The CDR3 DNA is TGCGCCAGCAGCGTACAGGGAATACAAGAGACCCAGTACTTC.

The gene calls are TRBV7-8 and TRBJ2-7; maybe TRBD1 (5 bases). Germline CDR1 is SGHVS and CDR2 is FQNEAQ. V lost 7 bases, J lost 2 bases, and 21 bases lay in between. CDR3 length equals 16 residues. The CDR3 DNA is TGTGCCAGCACCACATCAGAAGGGGCTGGCCCCTACGAGCAGTACTTC. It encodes CASTTSEGAGPYEQYF.

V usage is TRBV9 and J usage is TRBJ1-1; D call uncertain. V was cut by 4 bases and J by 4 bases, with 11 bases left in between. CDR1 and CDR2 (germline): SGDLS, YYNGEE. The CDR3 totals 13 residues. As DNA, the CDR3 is TGTGCCAGCAGCCCGAGGGAGGGCACTGAAGCTTTCTTT. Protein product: CASSPREGTEAFF. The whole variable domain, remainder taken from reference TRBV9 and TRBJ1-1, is DSGVTQTPKHLITATGQRVTLRCSPRSGDLSVYWYQQSLDQGLQFLIQYYNGEERAKGNILERFSAQQFPDLHSELNLSSLELGDSALYFCASSPREGTEAFFGQGTRLTVV.

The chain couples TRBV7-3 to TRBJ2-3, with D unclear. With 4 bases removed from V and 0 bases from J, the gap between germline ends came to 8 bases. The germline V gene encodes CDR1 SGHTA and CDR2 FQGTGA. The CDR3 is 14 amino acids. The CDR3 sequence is CASSSGLSTDTQYF. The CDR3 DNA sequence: TGTGCCAGCAGCTCCGGCCTTAGCACAGATACGCAGTATTTT.

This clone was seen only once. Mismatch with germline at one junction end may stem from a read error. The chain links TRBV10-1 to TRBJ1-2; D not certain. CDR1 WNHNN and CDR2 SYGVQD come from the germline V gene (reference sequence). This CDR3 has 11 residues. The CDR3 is CASSESGRVHF. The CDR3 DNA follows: TGCGCCAGCAGTGAGTCGGGAAGGGTTCACTTC.

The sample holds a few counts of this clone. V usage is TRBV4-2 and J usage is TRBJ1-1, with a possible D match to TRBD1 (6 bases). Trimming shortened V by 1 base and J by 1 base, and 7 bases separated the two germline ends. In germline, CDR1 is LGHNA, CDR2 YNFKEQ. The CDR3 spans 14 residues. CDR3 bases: TGTGCCAGCAGCCAAGCACAGGGGAACACTGAAGCTTTCTTT. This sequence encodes CASSQAQGNTEAFF.

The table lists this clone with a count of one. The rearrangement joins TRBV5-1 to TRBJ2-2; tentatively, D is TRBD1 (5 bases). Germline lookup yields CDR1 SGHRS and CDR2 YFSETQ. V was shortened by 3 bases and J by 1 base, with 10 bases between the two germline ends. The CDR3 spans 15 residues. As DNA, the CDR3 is TGCGCCAGCAGCTCCCAGGGCATGAACACCGGGGAGCTGTTTTTT. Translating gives CASSSQGMNTGELFF.

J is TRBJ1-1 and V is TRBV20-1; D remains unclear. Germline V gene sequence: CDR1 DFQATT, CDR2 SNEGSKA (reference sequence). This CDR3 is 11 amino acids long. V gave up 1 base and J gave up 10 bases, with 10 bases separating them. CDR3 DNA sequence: TGCAGTGCTAGAGGGCTGCGGGGAGCTTTCTTT. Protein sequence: CSARGLRGAFF.

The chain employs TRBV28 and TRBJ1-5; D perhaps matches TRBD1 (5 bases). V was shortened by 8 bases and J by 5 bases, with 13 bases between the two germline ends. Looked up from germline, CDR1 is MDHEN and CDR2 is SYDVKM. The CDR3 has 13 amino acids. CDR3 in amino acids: CASLGQGHQPQHF. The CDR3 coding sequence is TGTGCCAGCCTGGGGCAGGGCCATCAGCCCCAGCATTTT. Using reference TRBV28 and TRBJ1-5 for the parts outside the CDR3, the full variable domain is DVKVTQSSRYLVKRTGEKVFLECVQDMDHENMFWYRQDPGLGLRLIYFSYDVKMKEKGDIPEGYSVSREKKERFSLILESASTNQTSMYLCASLGQGHQPQHFGDGTRLSIL.

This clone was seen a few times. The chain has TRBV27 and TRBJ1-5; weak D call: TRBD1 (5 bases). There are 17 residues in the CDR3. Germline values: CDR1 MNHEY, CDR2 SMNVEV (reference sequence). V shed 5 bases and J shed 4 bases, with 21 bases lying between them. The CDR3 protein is CASSISGTRGGNQPQHF. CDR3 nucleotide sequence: TGTGCCAGCAGTATTTCCGGGACCCGGGGGGGAAATCAGCCCCAGCATTTT.

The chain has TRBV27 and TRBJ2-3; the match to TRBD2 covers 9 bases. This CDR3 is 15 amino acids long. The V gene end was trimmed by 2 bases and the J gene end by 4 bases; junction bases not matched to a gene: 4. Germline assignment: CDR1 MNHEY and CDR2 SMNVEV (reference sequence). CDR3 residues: CASSLGGRAPDTQYF. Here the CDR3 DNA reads TGTGCCAGCAGTTTAGGCGGGAGGGCCCCAGATACGCAGTATTTT.

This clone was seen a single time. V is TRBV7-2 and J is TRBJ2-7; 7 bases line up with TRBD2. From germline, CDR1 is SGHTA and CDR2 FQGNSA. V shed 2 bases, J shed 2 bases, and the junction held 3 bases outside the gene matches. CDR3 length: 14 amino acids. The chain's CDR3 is CASSLIGLAYEQYF. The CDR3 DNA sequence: TGTGCCAGCAGCTTAATAGGACTAGCCTACGAGCAGTACTTC.

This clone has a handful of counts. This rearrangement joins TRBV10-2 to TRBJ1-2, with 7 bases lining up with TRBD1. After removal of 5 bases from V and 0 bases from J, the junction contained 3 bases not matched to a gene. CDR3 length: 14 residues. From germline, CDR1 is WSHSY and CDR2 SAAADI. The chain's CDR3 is CASSTGEPNYGYTF. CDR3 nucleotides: TGCGCCAGCAGTACAGGGGAACCTAACTATGGCTACACCTTC.

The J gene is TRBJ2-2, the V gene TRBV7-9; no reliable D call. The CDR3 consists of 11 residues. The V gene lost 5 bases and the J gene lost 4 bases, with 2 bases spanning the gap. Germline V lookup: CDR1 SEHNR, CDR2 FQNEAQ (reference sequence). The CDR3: CASSVTGELFF. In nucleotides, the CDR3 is TGTGCCAGCAGCGTCACCGGGGAGCTGTTTTTT.

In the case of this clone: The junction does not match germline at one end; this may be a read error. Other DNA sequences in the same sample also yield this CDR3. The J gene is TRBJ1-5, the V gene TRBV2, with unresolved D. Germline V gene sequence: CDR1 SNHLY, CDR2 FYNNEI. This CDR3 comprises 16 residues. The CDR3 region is CASSIFGPENNQPQHF. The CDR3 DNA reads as TGTGCTAGCAGTATTTTTGGTCCGGAAAACAATCAGCCCCAGCATTTT.

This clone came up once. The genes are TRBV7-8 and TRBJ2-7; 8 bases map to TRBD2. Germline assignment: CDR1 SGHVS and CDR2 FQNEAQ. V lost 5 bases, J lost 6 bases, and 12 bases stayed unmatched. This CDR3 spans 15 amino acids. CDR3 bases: TGTGCCAGCAGCCAGCCACGGGAGGGCCGGGCCGAGCAGTACTTC. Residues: CASSQPREGRAEQYF.

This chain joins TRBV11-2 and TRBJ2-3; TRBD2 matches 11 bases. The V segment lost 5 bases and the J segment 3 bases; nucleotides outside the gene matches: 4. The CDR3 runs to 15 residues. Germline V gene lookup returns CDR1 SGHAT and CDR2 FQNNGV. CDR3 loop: CASSPRLAGTDTQYF. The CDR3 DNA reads TGTGCCAGCAGCCCCCGACTAGCGGGGACAGATACGCAGTATTTT.

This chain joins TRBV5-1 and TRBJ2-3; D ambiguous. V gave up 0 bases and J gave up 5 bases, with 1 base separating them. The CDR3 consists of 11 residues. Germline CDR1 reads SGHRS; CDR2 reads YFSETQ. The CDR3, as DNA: TGCGCCAGCAGCTTGGTAGATACGCAGTATTTT. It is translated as CASSLVDTQYF.

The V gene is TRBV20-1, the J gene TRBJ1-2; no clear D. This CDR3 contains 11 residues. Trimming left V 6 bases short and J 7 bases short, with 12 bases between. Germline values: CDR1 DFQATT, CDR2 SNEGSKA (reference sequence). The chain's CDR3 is CSAGYEVGYTF. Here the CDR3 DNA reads TGCAGTGCCGGGTATGAGGTTGGCTACACCTTC.

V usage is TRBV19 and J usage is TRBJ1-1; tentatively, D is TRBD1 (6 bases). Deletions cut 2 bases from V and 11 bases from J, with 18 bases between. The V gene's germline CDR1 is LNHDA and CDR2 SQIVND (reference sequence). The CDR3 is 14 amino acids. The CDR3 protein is CASSITGRMTGAFF. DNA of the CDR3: TGTGCCAGTAGTATAACAGGGAGGATGACTGGTGCTTTCTTT.